A single sample gave rise to the 27 T cell receptor beta chains below, sequenced in a study of PD-1 blockade in classical Hodgkin lymphoma. Specified time point: newly diagnosed, previously untreated cHL patient sample. After thawing, PBMCs were subjected to magnetic negative selection to isolate CD8+ T cells. Generated by immunoSEQ multiplex PCR, the TCRdb table keeps only in-frame clones and is missing some. Among fewer than 13,000 clones listed, 85% to 90% were seen once. Sequencing used CD8+ T cells from blood. The receptors were gathered from a human donor with classical Hodgkin lymphoma.

This chain joins TRBV2 and TRBJ2-1; D might be TRBD1 or TRBD2, each matching 5 bases. CDR1 is SNHLY, CDR2 FYNNEI, per germline. V lost 3 bases to trimming and J lost 5 bases, with 17 bases between them. This CDR3 has 16 amino acids. CDR3 sequence (DNA): TGTGCCAGCAGTGATCTCCGGCCGGGGACCCACAATGAGCAGTTCTTC. Translating it yields CASSDLRPGTHNEQFF.

The V and J genes are TRBV9 and TRBJ2-7; the D is unclear. Germline assignment: CDR1 SGDLS and CDR2 YYNGEE. Trimming took 3 bases from V and 6 from J, leaving 16 bases between them. This CDR3 has 14 residues. The CDR3 nucleotides read TGTGCCAGCAGCGACAAGGACGACCCCGTCGAGCAGTACTTC. It specifies CASSDKDDPVEQYF.

The chain has TRBV14 and TRBJ2-1; D is uncertain. Trimming cost V 4 bases and J 9 bases, with 10 bases left between them. Per germline, CDR1 SGHDN and CDR2 FVKESK. The CDR3 consists of 12 residues. The CDR3 DNA reads TGTGCCAGCAGCCTAAATTTCGGTGAGCAGTTCTTC. It encodes CASSLNFGEQFF.

This sequence joins TRBV5-6 and TRBJ2-4; TRBD2 is a possible D gene (5 bases). V gave up 4 bases and J gave up 0 bases, with 8 bases separating them. CDR1 is SGHDT and CDR2 is YYEEEE in the germline V gene. CDR3 size: 14 residues. DNA of the CDR3: TGTGCCAGCAGCCTCGGAGGAGCCAAAAACATTCAGTACTTC. Translation: CASSLGGAKNIQYF.

This clone turned up a few times. The chain has TRBV27 and TRBJ1-2; the D gene is possibly TRBD1 (6 bases). The germline V gene encodes CDR1 MNHEY and CDR2 SMNVEV (reference sequence). This CDR3 region has 13 residues. V was shortened by 8 bases and J by 9 bases, with 19 bases between the two germline ends. In nucleotides, the CDR3 is TGTGCCAGCCGTCTAGGGGGATATGCGAGCTACACCTTC. Translating it yields CASRLGGYASYTF.

The chain joins TRBV9 to TRBJ2-7; maybe TRBD2 (6 bases). With 0 bases removed from V and 4 bases from J, the gap between germline ends came to 14 bases. This CDR3 is built from 15 residues. Germline V CDR1 and CDR2: SGDLS, YYNGEE. CDR3 in amino acids: CASSVGGVADYEQYF. The CDR3 region has the DNA TGTGCCAGCAGCGTAGGGGGGGTAGCGGATTACGAGCAGTACTTC.

The genes are TRBV7-6 and TRBJ1-4; 9 bases map to TRBD1. V was pared by 5 bases and J by 7 bases, with 8 bases of the junction left unmatched. The CDR3 is 15 residues long. The germline V gene encodes CDR1 SGHVS and CDR2 FNYEAQ. CDR3 sequence (DNA): TGTGCCAGCAGCCTATACAGGGGGCGCGGTGAAAAACTGTTTTTT. It yields the protein CASSLYRGRGEKLFF.

The CDR3 sequence is CSVRGGGNPSSGNTIYF. The CDR3 coding sequence is TGCAGCGTTAGAGGGGGTGGCAACCCGAGCTCTGGAAACACCATATATTTT. V gene TRBV29-1 combines with J gene TRBJ1-3; possibly TRBD1 for D (6 bases). Germline CDR1 and CDR2: SQVTM and ANQGSEA. The CDR3 is made up of 17 amino acids. V shed 5 bases and J shed 0 bases, with 20 bases lying between them.

In DNA form, the CDR3 reads TGCGCCAGCAGCTTGGGTGGACTGTCCTCCTACAATGAGCAGTTCTTC. It codes for CASSLGGLSSYNEQFF. V is TRBV5-1 and J is TRBJ2-1; the D gene is possibly TRBD2 (5 bases). This CDR3 is built from 16 residues. Trimming took 0 bases from V and 0 from J, leaving 10 bases between them. Looked up from germline, CDR1 is SGHRS and CDR2 is YFSETQ.

This clone is large. V usage is TRBV6-5 and J usage is TRBJ2-1; TRBD1 agrees at 9 bases. This CDR3 region has 14 residues. Germline V gene lookup returns CDR1 MNHEY and CDR2 SVGAGI. J lost 4 bases, V lost 8 bases, and 6 bases had no gene match. CDR3 protein: CASGGTGPYNEQFF. For the CDR3, the DNA is TGTGCCAGCGGGGGGACAGGGCCGTACAATGAGCAGTTCTTC.

The genes are TRBV15 and TRBJ1-2, with D unresolved. The CDR3 is 14 residues long. Trimming removed 0 bases at V and 2 bases at J, with 7 bases between. CDR1 and CDR2 (germline): LNHNV, YYDKDF (reference sequence). CDR3 residues: CATSRDLKNYGYTF. Written as DNA, the CDR3 is TGTGCCACCAGCAGAGATCTAAAAAACTATGGCTACACCTTC.

The chain carries TRBV4-1 and TRBJ2-7; 8 bases map to TRBD1. The ends lost 0 bases at V and 6 bases at J; junction bases unmatched: 10. This CDR3 has 16 amino acids. Germline lookup yields CDR1 MGHRA and CDR2 YSYEKL. This CDR3 is CASSQDSGTGVSEQYF. The CDR3 coding sequence is TGCGCCAGCAGCCAAGATTCCGGGACAGGAGTGTCCGAGCAGTACTTC.

The J gene is TRBJ2-4, the V gene TRBV11-3; D might be TRBD2 (6 bases). V shed 4 bases and J shed 7 bases, with 17 bases lying between them. This CDR3 is built from 15 residues. Germline V gives CDR1 SGHNT, CDR2 YENEEA. The CDR3 DNA reads as TGTGCCAGCAGCTGGTCTTGGAGGGCGGGGAACATTCAGTACTTC. Translating gives CASSWSWRAGNIQYF. Together with reference TRBV11-3 and TRBJ2-4, the CDR3 gives the full variable domain: EAGVVQSPRYKIIEKKQPVAFWCNPISGHNTLYWYLQNLGQGPELLIRYENEEAVDDSQLPKDRFSAERLKGVDSTLKIQPAELGDSAVYLCASSWSWRAGNIQYFGAGTRLSVL.

The chain recombines TRBV6-1 with TRBJ2-7; D is possibly TRBD2 (5 bases). Deletions cut 4 bases from V and 2 bases from J, with 9 bases between. CDR3 length: 13 amino acids. Germline V lookup: CDR1 MNHNS, CDR2 SASEGT. The CDR3: CASSGRGPYEQYF. CDR3 nucleotide sequence: TGTGCCAGCAGTGGCAGAGGGCCCTACGAGCAGTACTTC.

The chain carries TRBV19 and TRBJ1-1; TRBD1 might be the D (5 bases). CDR3 length: 16 amino acids. Looked up from germline, CDR1 is LNHDA and CDR2 is SQIVND (reference sequence). V gave up 10 bases and J gave up 2 bases, with 23 bases separating them. CDR3 in amino acids: CATRARAYPKNTEAFF. CDR3 sequence (DNA): TGTGCCACTAGAGCCAGGGCCTATCCGAAAAACACTGAAGCTTTCTTT.

This clone was seen once. The V gene is TRBV5-4, the J gene TRBJ1-2; D is unresolved. Germline V gene data show CDR1 as SGHNT and CDR2 as YYREEE (reference sequence). The CDR3 length is 16 residues. V lost 4 bases and J 1 base, leaving 17 bases between the germline ends. This CDR3 reads CASSPDGIALNYGYTF. The CDR3 nucleotides read TGTGCCAGCAGCCCCGACGGGATCGCCCTTAACTATGGCTACACCTTC.

V and J are TRBV7-9 and TRBJ2-2; D uncertain. This CDR3 comprises 14 residues. CDR1 SEHNR and CDR2 FQNEAQ come from the germline V gene (reference sequence). V lost 2 bases to trimming and J lost 4 bases, with 8 bases between them. CDR3 residues: CASSLRKGTGELFF. The CDR3, as DNA: TGTGCCAGCAGCTTACGGAAAGGCACCGGGGAGCTGTTTTTT.

The chain has TRBV5-1 and TRBJ2-7, with 9 bases aligning to TRBD2. The length of the CDR3 is 16 residues. Trimming removed 1 base from V and 4 bases from J; junction bases left unmatched: 9. CDR1 is SGHRS, CDR2 YFSETQ, per germline. The CDR3 protein is CASSLRGLAGGYEQYF. In DNA form, the CDR3 reads TGCGCCAGCAGCTTGCGGGGACTCGCGGGGGGGTACGAGCAGTACTTC.

The J gene is TRBJ2-5, the V gene TRBV7-2; unclear D gene. V shed 3 bases and J shed 0 bases, with 8 bases lying between them. In germline, CDR1 is SGHTA, CDR2 FQGNSA. The CDR3 loop spans 14 amino acids. The CDR3 sequence is CASSFTLYQETQYF. The CDR3 nucleotides read TGTGCCAGCAGCTTTACCCTGTACCAAGAGACCCAGTACTTC.

The chain links TRBV29-1 to TRBJ2-1; 8 nucleotides agree with TRBD2. In germline, CDR1 is SQVTM, CDR2 ANQGSEA. The CDR3 length is 13 residues. The J segment lost 2 bases and the V segment lost 5 bases, leaving 2 bases of the junction unmatched. The CDR3 DNA reads TGCAGCGTTCCGCGGGGGGCCTACAATGAGCAGTTCTTC. Translating it yields CSVPRGAYNEQFF.

The chain recombines TRBV5-4 with TRBJ2-7; 8 bases map to TRBD1. Germline V gene sequence: CDR1 SGHNT, CDR2 YYREEE (reference sequence). V trimming: 0 bases; J trimming: 4 bases; junction bases outside the gene matches: 12. This CDR3 spans 17 amino acids. The CDR3 is CASSLVGSGQGSYEQYF. The CDR3 nucleotides read TGTGCCAGCAGCTTGGTGGGGTCCGGACAGGGTAGTTACGAGCAGTACTTC.

The rearrangement joins TRBV28 to TRBJ1-2; TRBD1 might be the D (5 bases). Germline values: CDR1 MDHEN, CDR2 SYDVKM. The CDR3 spans 15 residues. V lost 3 bases to trimming and J lost 7 bases, with 18 bases between them. The CDR3 protein is CASSLGPRGPRGYTF. DNA of the CDR3: TGTGCCAGCAGTTTGGGCCCGAGGGGTCCTCGTGGCTACACCTTC.

The genes are TRBV5-6 and TRBJ1-6; D is unclear. V lost 3 bases and J lost 0, with 10 bases in between. Germline CDR1 and CDR2: SGHDT and YYEEEE. The CDR3 contains 16 residues. CDR3 protein: CASSSTESSYNSPLHF. As DNA, the CDR3 is TGTGCCAGCAGCTCGACCGAGAGCTCCTATAATTCACCCCTCCACTTT.

This sequence joins TRBV10-1 and TRBJ2-2; D ambiguous. CDR3 length equals 14 residues. From germline, CDR1 is WNHNN and CDR2 SYGVQD (reference sequence). Trimming cost V 6 bases and J 0 bases, with 8 bases left between them. The CDR3 sequence is CASSDRANTGELFF. DNA for the CDR3: TGCGCCAGCAGCGACCGCGCGAACACCGGGGAGCTGTTTTTT.

The chain has TRBV27 and TRBJ1-6; 7 nucleotides match TRBD1. This CDR3 region has 16 residues. Germline V gene sequence: CDR1 MNHEY, CDR2 SMNVEV (reference sequence). V lost 2 bases and J lost 14; bases outside the gene matches: 15. The CDR3 DNA reads TGTGCCAGCAGTTTAATTTGGACAGGACGAGCTCGGGCCCTCCACTTT. This sequence encodes CASSLIWTGRARALHF.

CDR3 DNA: TGTGCCAGCAGTTTACCGGGGGACTACGAGCAGTACTTC. Protein product: CASSLPGDYEQYF. The chain combines TRBV27 with TRBJ2-5; possibly TRBD2 for D (6 bases). The DNA matches TRBJ2-7 better at its end, which makes the J call doubtful. Germline V gene lookup returns CDR1 MNHEY and CDR2 SMNVEV (reference sequence). This CDR3 is 13 amino acids long.

This chain links TRBV6-5 with TRBJ2-7; no clear D. CDR1 and CDR2 (germline): MNHEY, SVGAGI. Between the trimmed V and J ends, which lost 3 bases and 2 bases, there was a span of 8 bases. There are 13 residues in the CDR3. CDR3 residues: CASSYNRAYEQYF. The CDR3 nucleotides read TGTGCCAGCAGTTATAACCGAGCCTACGAGCAGTACTTC.